Presented here are 26 T cell receptor beta chains from one specimen sequenced in a study of blood T cell repertoires in COVID-19 (dated by TCRdb to the early 2020s). The library was built by means of the immunoSEQ multiplex PCR assay. Drawn from immuneACCESS, this table holds only the in-frame rearrangements with V and J called that TCRdb kept. Clones are partly lost; checked studies trace under half to an unresolved V gene and leave the rest unexplained. The sample has around 88,000 clones on record, 65% to 85% of them singletons. Of the sample, about 10% is held by the ten largest clones. What was sequenced was peripheral blood. These receptors came from a woman aged 80 or over with acute or convalescent COVID-19.

This clone was seen a single time. The chain couples TRBV9 to TRBJ2-5, with 7 bases matching TRBD2. Germline CDR1 is SGDLS and CDR2 is YYNGEE. V was pared by 2 bases and J by 3 bases, with 7 bases of the junction left unmatched. This CDR3 comprises 15 residues. This CDR3 reads CASSVGGRREETQYF. The CDR3 bases are TGTGCCAGCAGCGTCGGGGGGAGACGGGAAGAGACCCAGTACTTC.

The chain is built from TRBV6-2 or TRBV6-3 and TRBJ2-2, with TRBD1 matching 9 bases. CDR3 size: 16 residues. J was trimmed by 4 bases and V by 5 bases; bases with no gene match: 8. Germline V gives CDR1 MNHEY, CDR2 SVGEGT. Here the CDR3 DNA reads TGTGCCAGCAGTCCCGGACAGGGGCCAGGCACCGGGGAGCTGTTTTTT. It codes for CASSPGQGPGTGELFF.

The sample holds one count of this clone. This rearrangement joins TRBV28 to TRBJ1-1; possibly TRBD1 for D (6 bases). Germline assignment: CDR1 MDHEN and CDR2 SYDVKM. The V end was cut by 7 bases, the J end by 13 bases, with 16 bases between. The CDR3 extends over 11 amino acids. CDR3 sequence reads: CASTLQGGGFF. In DNA, the CDR3 is TGTGCCAGCACTCTACAGGGCGGTGGTTTCTTT.

Here the CDR3 reads CASSDGTGVMDGGNTIYF. The CDR3 DNA is TGTGCCAGCAGTGATGGGACAGGGGTAATGGACGGTGGAAACACCATATATTTT. The chain has TRBV6-1 and TRBJ1-3; 10 bases are a match to TRBD1. The junction had 11 bases not matched to a gene; V was cut back by 3 bases and J by 3 bases. Germline CDR1 MNHNS, CDR2 SASEGT. The CDR3 is 18 residues long.

This chain connects TRBV28 to TRBJ1-2; 8 positions agree with TRBD1. This CDR3 spans 16 amino acids. The V and J ends lost 4 bases and 4 bases, in that order; junction bases with no gene match: 11. Per the germline V gene, CDR1 is MDHEN and CDR2 is SYDVKM. Written as DNA, the CDR3 is TGTGCCAGCAGTTATATCAGGGCAGGGGGCGGCTATGGCTACACCTTC. It translates to CASSYIRAGGGYGYTF.

V usage is TRBV11-2 and J usage is TRBJ2-1; 13 bases are a match to TRBD2. Looked up from germline, CDR1 is SGHAT and CDR2 is FQNNGV. The CDR3 totals 18 residues. V shed 2 bases, J shed 6 bases, and the junction held 10 bases outside the gene matches. The CDR3 protein is CASSLQLAGGPLGNEQFF. The DNA for the CDR3 is TGTGCCAGCAGCTTACAACTAGCGGGGGGGCCTTTGGGCAATGAGCAGTTCTTC.

The rearrangement joins TRBV3-1 (or the pseudogene TRBV3-2) to TRBJ2-7; 7 bases are a match to TRBD2. V was pared by 6 bases and J by 10 bases, with 6 bases of the junction left unmatched. Per the germline V gene, CDR1 is LGHDT and CDR2 is YNNKEL (reference sequence). The CDR3 spans 11 residues. CDR3 protein: CASRRETKQYV. The CDR3 coding sequence is TGTGCCAGCAGGCGGGAGACAAAACAGTACGTC.

V usage is TRBV19 and J usage is TRBJ1-6, with TRBD1 matching 7 bases. CDR1 is LNHDA and CDR2 is SQIVND in the germline V gene (reference sequence). J lost 5 bases, V lost 4 bases, and 8 bases had no gene match. CDR3 length: 16 amino acids. The CDR3 protein is CASSRNRDRDNSPLHF. CDR3 nucleotides: TGTGCCAGTAGTAGAAACCGGGACAGAGATAATTCACCCCTCCACTTT.

The V and J genes are TRBV3-1 (or the pseudogene TRBV3-2) and TRBJ1-6; 10 nucleotides align to TRBD1. CDR1 and CDR2 (germline): LGHDT, YNNKEL (reference sequence). CDR3 length: 16 amino acids. V dropped 1 base and J dropped 10; count of bases not matched to a gene: 7. CDR3 bases: TGTGCCAGCAGCCAAGTTACCGGGACAGGGGTATCACCCCTCCACTTT. Translating it yields CASSQVTGTGVSPLHF.

Concerning this clone itself: The same CDR3 arises from other DNA sequences in this sample as well. The rearrangement joins TRBV15 to TRBJ1-5; D remains ambiguous. The germline CDR1 and CDR2 sequences are LNHNV and YYDKDF (reference sequence). The CDR3 is 15 residues long. Trimming removed 0 bases from V and 1 base from J, with 7 bases in between. The DNA of the CDR3 is TGTGCCACCAGCAGAGATCGGGGAAGCAATCAGCCCCAGCATTTT. This sequence encodes CATSRDRGSNQPQHF.

The rearrangement joins TRBV19 to TRBJ2-2; D may be TRBD2 (6 bases). The CDR3 has 16 amino acids. The germline CDR1 and CDR2 sequences are LNHDA and SQIVND (reference sequence). Trimming took 4 bases from V and 4 from J, leaving 16 bases between them. The CDR3: CASSTLGDGGTGELFF. The DNA for the CDR3 is TGTGCCAGTAGTACCCTGGGGGACGGGGGCACCGGGGAGCTGTTTTTT.

This clone was picked up a small number of times. The chain employs TRBV19 and TRBJ1-5; D possibly corresponds to TRBD1 (6 bases). The CDR3 spans 15 residues. Per the germline V gene, CDR1 is LNHDA and CDR2 is SQIVND (reference sequence). Trimming took 1 base from V and 4 from J, leaving 11 bases between them. CDR3 sequence (DNA): TGTGCCAGTAGTATAGGTGGCCAGGGGAATCAGCCCCAGCATTTT. This translates into CASSIGGQGNQPQHF.

The chain couples TRBV7-9 to TRBJ1-1; D not resolved. Germline-derived CDR1 and CDR2 are SEHNR and FQNEAQ (reference sequence). V lost 2 bases, J lost 10 bases, and 11 bases lay in between. The CDR3 contains 12 residues. The CDR3 bases are TGTGCCAGCAGCTTACGGGTCTCGGGAGCTTTCTTT. Amino acid sequence: CASSLRVSGAFF.

V and J are TRBV28 and TRBJ2-7; perhaps TRBD1 as D (6 bases). Germline V gene sequence: CDR1 MDHEN, CDR2 SYDVKM. The CDR3 contains 17 residues. The V and J ends lost 8 bases and 6 bases respectively, with 29 bases between them. In DNA form, the CDR3 reads TGTGCCAGCCCCCGATGGGGGCAGGCTCCCTTTTCTGGCGAGCAGTACGTC. This translates into CASPRWGQAPFSGEQYV.

The J gene is TRBJ2-7, the V gene TRBV29-1; D gene unclear. V was cut by 7 bases and J by 6 bases, with 16 bases left in between. Germline assignment: CDR1 SQVTM and CDR2 ANQGSEA. The CDR3 contains 12 residues. In nucleotides, the CDR3 is TGCAGCGCCCCGTCGACATCTGGCGAGCAGTACTTC. Its protein is CSAPSTSGEQYF.

CDR3 amino acids: CASSSQGWNTEAFF. CDR3 coding DNA: TGCGCCAGCAGCTCACAGGGGTGGAACACTGAAGCTTTCTTT. V gene TRBV5-1 combines with J gene TRBJ1-1; 7 bases match TRBD1. Germline CDR1 is SGHRS and CDR2 is YFSETQ. J was trimmed by 1 base and V by 3 bases; bases with no gene match: 3. The CDR3 runs 14 residues.

The V and J genes are TRBV19 and TRBJ2-2; D unresolved. With 3 bases removed from V and 1 base from J, the gap between germline ends came to 9 bases. Germline V CDR1 and CDR2: LNHDA, SQIVND (reference sequence). The CDR3 loop spans 15 amino acids. DNA of the CDR3: TGTGCCAGTAGTATGGTGGAGAGGAACACCGGGGAGCTGTTTTTT. Amino acid sequence: CASSMVERNTGELFF.

V is TRBV3-1 (or the pseudogene TRBV3-2) and J is TRBJ1-1, with D perhaps matching TRBD1 (6 bases). Germline CDR1 and CDR2: LGHDT and YNNKEL (reference sequence). The CDR3 has 15 amino acids. Deletions cut 7 bases from V and 0 bases from J, with 15 bases between. CDR3 sequence (DNA): TGTGCCAGCAAATACCAGGGGCCCTTGAACACTGAAGCTTTCTTT. Protein: CASKYQGPLNTEAFF.

J is TRBJ1-2 and V is TRBV27, with D possibly being TRBD1 (6 bases). Germline V gene lookup returns CDR1 MNHEY and CDR2 SMNVEV (reference sequence). This CDR3 comprises 14 residues. V gave up 1 base and J gave up 4 bases, with 10 bases separating them. The CDR3 sequence: CASSLLGQSYGYTF. The CDR3 DNA reads as TGTGCCAGCAGTTTATTAGGACAGTCCTATGGCTACACCTTC.

The chain couples TRBV7-2 to TRBJ1-5; a possible D gene is TRBD1 (6 bases). This CDR3 has 13 residues. V was clipped by 4 bases and J by 7 bases, with 11 bases between them. Germline assignment: CDR1 SGHTA and CDR2 FQGNSA. The CDR3 loop is CASSSTGQQPQHF. The CDR3 DNA sequence: TGTGCCAGCAGCTCCACAGGGCAACAGCCCCAGCATTTT.

The rearrangement uses TRBV30 and TRBJ1-4; D unresolved. Per germline, CDR1 GTSNPN and CDR2 SVGIG (reference sequence). With 2 bases removed from V and 5 bases from J, the gap between germline ends came to 9 bases. CDR3 size: 13 residues. CDR3 nucleotides: TGTGCCTGGAGTAGCCAGGCAAATGAAAAACTGTTTTTT. Translation: CAWSSQANEKLFF.

The chain couples TRBV5-4 to TRBJ2-1, with 7 bases that match TRBD1. Trimming took 4 bases from V and 8 from J; bases not matched to a gene: 12. The CDR3 loop spans 15 amino acids. Per the germline V gene, CDR1 is SGHNT and CDR2 is YYREEE (reference sequence). The CDR3 protein is CASSHPRQGRDEQFF. CDR3 coding DNA: TGTGCCAGCAGCCACCCCAGACAGGGAAGGGATGAGCAGTTCTTC.

The genes are TRBV6-2 or TRBV6-3 and TRBJ1-1; D is ambiguous. This CDR3 is built from 15 residues. V was trimmed by 6 bases and J by 0 bases, leaving 14 bases between them. CDR1 and CDR2 (germline): MNHEY, SVGEGT. CDR3 sequence (DNA): TGTGCCAGCAGCCTACACCGGCGGATGAACACTGAAGCTTTCTTT. It encodes CASSLHRRMNTEAFF.

V is TRBV2 and J is TRBJ1-6; 8 nucleotides agree with TRBD1. The V gene's germline CDR1 is SNHLY and CDR2 FYNNEI. The length of the CDR3 is 15 residues. V shed 4 bases and J 7 bases; nucleotides not matched to a gene: 6. The CDR3 nucleotides read TGTGCCAGCAGTGCTACCGGGACAGGCAATTCACCCCTCCACTTT. It codes for CASSATGTGNSPLHF.

V and J are TRBV28 and TRBJ1-3; tentatively, D is TRBD1 (5 bases). CDR3 length equals 15 residues. With 1 base removed from V and 6 bases from J, the gap between germline ends came to 13 bases. CDR1 and CDR2 from the germline V gene are MDHEN and SYDVKM. The DNA of the CDR3 is TGTGCCAGCAGTTTATATAAGACAGATTCAAACACCATATATTTT. This encodes CASSLYKTDSNTIYF.

In its sample, this clone was seen once. This chain links TRBV24-1 with TRBJ1-2; TRBD1 agrees at 9 bases. CDR1 and CDR2 from the germline V gene are KGHDR and SFDVKD. The V segment lost 5 bases and the J segment 2 bases; nucleotides outside the gene matches: 5. This CDR3 has 15 amino acids. CDR3 protein: CATSAGDRGNYGYTF. CDR3 nucleotide sequence: TGTGCCACCAGTGCCGGAGACAGGGGGAACTATGGCTACACCTTC.